This T cell receptor (beta chain) was found in a study of cytomegalovirus exposure and HLA in healthy donors. Study-wide background: Inside one of the first data releases sat about 85 million unique TCRs taken from HLA-typed donors. Study-wide points: Rare TCR sequences predominated, though certain public TCRs were found in many donors. An analysis that was carried out later associated some 17,000 TCR beta sequences with HLA alleles at 0.05 false discovery rate. Cytomegalovirus association was listed for 164 TCR beta chains.

Primers for the PCR totalled 60 Vbeta and 13 Jbeta. Sequencing was performed with immunoSEQ multiplex PCR; in TCRdb, only in-frame clones are kept and a portion is missing. The table lists 110,000 or so clones, around 76% of them singletons, with approximately 12% in the top ten. This CDR3 is built from 14 residues. Trimming removed 7 bases from V and 9 bases from J; junction bases left unmatched: 9. The germline gives CDR1 SGHAT, CDR2 FQNNGV. Points on this clone: Its antigen is unknown.

Sequences were obtained from PBMCs. This chain joins TRBV11-2 and TRBJ1-6; 7 bases are shared with TRBD1. This receptor was taken from a middle-aged woman in good health and CMV-seropositive. The CDR3 coding sequence is TGTGCCAGCAACCCGCGACAGGGCGGTTCACCCCTCCACTTT. Translating it yields CASNPRQGGSPLHF.